This paragraph reports one T cell receptor beta chain. The CDR3 extends over 15 amino acids. The germline gives CDR1 SGDLS, CDR2 YYNGEE. V lost 0 bases and J 8 bases, leaving 14 bases between the germline ends. This table comes from immunoSEQ multiplex PCR, and its TCRdb copy is limited to in-frame clones, with some not included. The sample comprises roughly 63,000 clones, 90% of which are singletons, and about 6.5% rests with the top ten. This sample is drawn from a study of control samples from healthy donors and cancer patients. The sequencing sample was made of PBMCs. This TCR came from a man aged 55 to 69 with colorectal cancer. The chain carries TRBV9 and TRBJ1-4; no reliable D call. CDR3: CASSVGTIEGEKLFF. In DNA form, the CDR3 reads TGTGCCAGCAGCGTAGGAACCATAGAGGGAGAAAAACTGTTTTTT.